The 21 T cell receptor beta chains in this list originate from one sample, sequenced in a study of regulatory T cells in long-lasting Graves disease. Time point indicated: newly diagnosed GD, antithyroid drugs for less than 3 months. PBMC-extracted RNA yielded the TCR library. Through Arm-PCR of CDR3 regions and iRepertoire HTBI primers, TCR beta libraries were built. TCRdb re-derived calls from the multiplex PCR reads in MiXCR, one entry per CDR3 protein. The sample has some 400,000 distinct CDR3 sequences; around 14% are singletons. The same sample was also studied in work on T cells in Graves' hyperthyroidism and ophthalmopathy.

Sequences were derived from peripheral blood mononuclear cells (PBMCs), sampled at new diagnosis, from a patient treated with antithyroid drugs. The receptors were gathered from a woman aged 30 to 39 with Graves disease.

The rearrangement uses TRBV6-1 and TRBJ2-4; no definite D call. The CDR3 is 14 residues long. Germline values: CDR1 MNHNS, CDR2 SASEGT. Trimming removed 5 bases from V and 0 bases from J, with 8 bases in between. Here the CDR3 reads CASSQDLAKNIQYF. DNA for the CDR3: TGTGCCAGCAGTCAGGATCTAGCCAAAAACATTCAGTACTTC.

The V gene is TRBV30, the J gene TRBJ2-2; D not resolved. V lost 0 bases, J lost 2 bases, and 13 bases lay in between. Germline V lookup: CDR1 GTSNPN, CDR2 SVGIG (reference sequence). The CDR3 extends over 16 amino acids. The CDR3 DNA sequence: TGTGCCTGGAGTGTATTGGCCCCCGGAAACACCGGGGAGCTGTTTTTT. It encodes CAWSVLAPGNTGELFF.

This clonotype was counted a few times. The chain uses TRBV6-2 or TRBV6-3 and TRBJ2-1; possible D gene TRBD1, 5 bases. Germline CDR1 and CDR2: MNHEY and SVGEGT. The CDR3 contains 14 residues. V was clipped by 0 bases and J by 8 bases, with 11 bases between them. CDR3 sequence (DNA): TGTGCCAGCAGTTACTCAGCACAGGTAGATGAGCAGTTCTTC. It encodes CASSYSAQVDEQFF.

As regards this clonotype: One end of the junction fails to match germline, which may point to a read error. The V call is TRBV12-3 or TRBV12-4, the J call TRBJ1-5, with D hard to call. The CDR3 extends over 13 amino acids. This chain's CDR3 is CASSFQENQPRHF. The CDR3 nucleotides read TGTGCCAGCAGTTTTCAGGAGAATCAGCCCCGGCATTTT.

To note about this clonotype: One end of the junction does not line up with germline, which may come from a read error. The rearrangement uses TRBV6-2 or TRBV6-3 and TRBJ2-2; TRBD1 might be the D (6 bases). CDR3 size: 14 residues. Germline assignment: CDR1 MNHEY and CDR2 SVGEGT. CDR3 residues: CASNYRVRDGELFF. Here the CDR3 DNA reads TGTGCCAGCAATTACAGGGTTAGGGACGGGGAGCTGTTTTTT.

In DNA, the CDR3 is TGTGCCAACATTTCGTTGGCAGGGGACACAGATACGCAGTATTTT. This codes for CANISLAGDTDTQYF. The V gene is TRBV2, the J gene TRBJ2-3; the D gene is possibly TRBD1 (6 bases). This CDR3 spans 15 amino acids. V lost 10 bases and J lost 2, with 19 bases in between. Germline assignment: CDR1 SNHLY and CDR2 FYNNEI.

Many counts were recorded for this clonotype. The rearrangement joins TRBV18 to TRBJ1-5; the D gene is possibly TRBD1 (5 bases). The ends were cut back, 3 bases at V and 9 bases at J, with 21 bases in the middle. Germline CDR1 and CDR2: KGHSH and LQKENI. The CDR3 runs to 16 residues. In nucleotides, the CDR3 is TGTGCCAGCTCACCGGGGGTGAGTCAGCCTCGACGGCCCCAGCATTTT. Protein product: CASSPGVSQPRRPQHF.

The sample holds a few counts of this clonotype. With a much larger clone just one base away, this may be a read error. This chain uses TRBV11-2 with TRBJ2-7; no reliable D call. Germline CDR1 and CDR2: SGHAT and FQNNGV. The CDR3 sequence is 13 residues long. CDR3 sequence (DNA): TGTGCCAGCAGCCGTAGTCCCGCCTACGAGCAGCACTTC. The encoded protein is CASSRSPAYEQHF.

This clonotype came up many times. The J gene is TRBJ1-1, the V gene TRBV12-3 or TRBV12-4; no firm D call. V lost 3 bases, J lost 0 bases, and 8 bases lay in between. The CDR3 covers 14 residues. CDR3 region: CASSFGQVNTEAFF. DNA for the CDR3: TGTGCCAGCAGTTTCGGGCAGGTGAACACTGAAGCTTTCTTT.

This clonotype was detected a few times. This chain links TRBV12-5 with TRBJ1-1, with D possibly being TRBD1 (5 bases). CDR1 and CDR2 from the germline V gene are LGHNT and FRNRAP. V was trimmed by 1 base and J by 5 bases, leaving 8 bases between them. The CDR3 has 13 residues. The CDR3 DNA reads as TGTGCTAGTGGTTTGGCAGGGTTGACTGAAGCTTTCTTT. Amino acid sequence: CASGLAGLTEAFF.

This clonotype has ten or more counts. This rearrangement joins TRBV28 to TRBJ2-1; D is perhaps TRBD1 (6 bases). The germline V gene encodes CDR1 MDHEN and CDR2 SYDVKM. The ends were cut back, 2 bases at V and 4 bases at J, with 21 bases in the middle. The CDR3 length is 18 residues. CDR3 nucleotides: TGTGCCAGCAGTTTAATGGCACCGGACAGCCAGAAGTACAATGAGCAGTTCTTC. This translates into CASSLMAPDSQKYNEQFF.

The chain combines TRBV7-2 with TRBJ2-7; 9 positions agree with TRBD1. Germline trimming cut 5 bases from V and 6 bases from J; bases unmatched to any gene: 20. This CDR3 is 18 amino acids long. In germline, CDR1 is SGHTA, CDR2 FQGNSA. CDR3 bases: TGTGCCAGCAGCCCACTCGGGACAGGGATAAGTCGGGCGTTCGAGCAGTACTTC. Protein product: CASSPLGTGISRAFEQYF.

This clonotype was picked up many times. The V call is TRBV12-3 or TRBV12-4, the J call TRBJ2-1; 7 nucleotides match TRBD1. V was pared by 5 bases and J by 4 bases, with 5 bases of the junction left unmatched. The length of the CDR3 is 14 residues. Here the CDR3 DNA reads TGTGCCAGCAGTGAGGACAGGCCTTACAATGAGCAGTTCTTC. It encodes CASSEDRPYNEQFF.

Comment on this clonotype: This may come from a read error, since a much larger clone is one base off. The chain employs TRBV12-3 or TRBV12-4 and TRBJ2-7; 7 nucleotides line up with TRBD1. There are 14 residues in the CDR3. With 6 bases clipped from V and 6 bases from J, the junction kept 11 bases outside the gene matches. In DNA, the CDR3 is TGTGCCAGCAGCCAACCAGGGGGAACGGGCGAGCAGTACTTC. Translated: CASSQPGGTGEQYF.

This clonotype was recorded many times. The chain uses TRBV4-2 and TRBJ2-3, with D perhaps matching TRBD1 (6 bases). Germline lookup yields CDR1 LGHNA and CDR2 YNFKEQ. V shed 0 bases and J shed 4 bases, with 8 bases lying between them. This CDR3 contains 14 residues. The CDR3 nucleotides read TGTGCCAGCAGCCAAGATGAGGGGGCAGATACGCAGTATTTT. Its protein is CASSQDEGADTQYF.

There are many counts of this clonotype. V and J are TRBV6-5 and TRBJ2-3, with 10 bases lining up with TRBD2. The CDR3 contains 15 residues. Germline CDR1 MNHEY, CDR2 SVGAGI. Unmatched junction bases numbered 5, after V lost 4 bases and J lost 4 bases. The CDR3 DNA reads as TGTGCCAGCAGTTCAGCGGGAGGGAGGGCAGATACGCAGTATTTT. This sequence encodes CASSSAGGRADTQYF.

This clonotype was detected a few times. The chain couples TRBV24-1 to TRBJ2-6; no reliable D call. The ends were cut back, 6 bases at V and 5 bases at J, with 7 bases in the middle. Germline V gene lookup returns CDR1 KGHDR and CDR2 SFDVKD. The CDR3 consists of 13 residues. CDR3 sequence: CATSQSWANVLTF. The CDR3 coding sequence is TGTGCCACCAGTCAAAGTTGGGCCAACGTCCTGACTTTC.

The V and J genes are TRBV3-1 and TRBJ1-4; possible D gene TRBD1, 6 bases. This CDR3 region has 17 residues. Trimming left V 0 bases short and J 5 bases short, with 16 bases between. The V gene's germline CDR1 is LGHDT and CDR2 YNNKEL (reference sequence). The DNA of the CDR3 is TGTGCCAGCAGCCAAGATGGGACGGGGGGCAAAAATGAAAAACTGTTTTTT. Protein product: CASSQDGTGGKNEKLFF.

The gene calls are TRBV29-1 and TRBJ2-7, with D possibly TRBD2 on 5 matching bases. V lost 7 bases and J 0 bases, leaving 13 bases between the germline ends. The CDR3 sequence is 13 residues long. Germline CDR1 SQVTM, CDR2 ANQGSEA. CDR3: CSALDSLSYEQYF. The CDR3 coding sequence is TGCAGCGCCCTGGACTCTCTCTCCTACGAGCAGTACTTC.

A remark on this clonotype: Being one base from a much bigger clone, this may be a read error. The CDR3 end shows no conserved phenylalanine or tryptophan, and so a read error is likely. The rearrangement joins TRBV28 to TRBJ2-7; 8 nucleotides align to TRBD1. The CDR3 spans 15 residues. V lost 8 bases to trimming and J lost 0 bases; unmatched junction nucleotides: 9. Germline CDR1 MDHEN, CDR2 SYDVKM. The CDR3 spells CASGTGTGISYEQYS. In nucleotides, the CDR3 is TGTGCCAGCGGAACCGGGACAGGAATCTCCTACGAGCAGTACTCC.

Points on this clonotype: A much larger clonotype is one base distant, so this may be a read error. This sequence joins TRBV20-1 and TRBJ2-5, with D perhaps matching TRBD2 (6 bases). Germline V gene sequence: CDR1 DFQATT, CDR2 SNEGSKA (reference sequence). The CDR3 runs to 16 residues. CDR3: CSAREGGGRVGETQHF. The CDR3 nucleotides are TGCAGTGCTAGAGAGGGAGGAGGGAGAGTAGGAGAGACCCAGCACTTC.